This TCR beta chain was identified in a study of breast tumors, draining lymph nodes, adjacent tissues. MiXCR, run by TCRdb on the multiplex PCR reads, gives a single entry per CDR3 protein. Among 200,000 to 250,000 distinct CDR3 sequences listed, roughly 30% were seen once. This clonotype was detected only once. Axillary draining lymph nodes of breast cancer patients supplied the node samples. V lost 5 bases to trimming and J lost 4 bases; unmatched junction nucleotides: 8. Germline V CDR1 and CDR2: DFQATT, SNEGSKA (reference sequence). This CDR3 spans 15 amino acids. The sequencing sample was made of axillary lymph node tissue. This TCR was sampled from a female donor with breast cancer. Some clones in this sample may be carry-over from other donors' samples. The rearrangement links TRBV20-1 to TRBJ1-6, with 7 bases identical to TRBD1. This CDR3 is CSAPDRDFYNSPLHF. CDR3 DNA: TGCAGTGCTCCAGACAGGGATTTTTATAATTCACCCCTCCACTTT.